This section outlines one T cell receptor beta chain sequence together with its context. This sample was included in a study of blood T cell repertoires in COVID-19. About the research overall: Donors in the United States, Italy and Spain gave samples during acute or convalescent COVID-19.

Measured with immunoSEQ multiplex PCR; TCRdb has only the in-frame clones, and not every one. The top ten hold 9.2% of the sample, which has some 42,000 clones, around 94% seen once. After removal of 6 bases from V and 5 bases from J, the junction contained 6 bases not matched to a gene. The germline V gene has CDR1 MDHEN and CDR2 SYDVKM. The CDR3 loop spans 13 amino acids. The chain combines TRBV28 with TRBJ2-7; 8 bases match TRBD1. The specimen sequenced was peripheral blood. This TCR derives from a man over 45 with active COVID-19. The CDR3 nucleotides are TGTGCCAGCAGGCGGACAGGGTGGAACGAGCAGTACTTC. Translated: CASRRTGWNEQYF.